A single sample is the source of the 22 T cell receptor beta chains below, sequenced in a study of post-analysis software for immune sequencing data. Study outcomes and limitations: TRBV5-6, TRBV5-1 and TRBV20-1 were among four or five TRBV segments more frequent in patients than controls.

Built from TCR beta cDNA, the libraries had unique molecular identifiers in them. TCRdb passed the PCR reads through MiXCR, listing each CDR3 protein once. The table has about 770,000 distinct CDR3 sequences, just over 45% seen once. For these receptors, no antigen is known. Sequencing was carried out using blood. The source of these receptors is a girl aged 10-17 years with multiple sclerosis.

This chain connects TRBV15 to TRBJ1-1; D gene unclear. Trimming took 4 bases from V and 4 from J, leaving 10 bases between them. From germline, CDR1 is LNHNV and CDR2 YYDKDF (reference sequence). The length of the CDR3 is 13 residues. CDR3 in DNA: TGTGCCACCAGCAATGGGCCAGGCACTGAAGCTTTCTTT. The encoded protein is CATSNGPGTEAFF.

This clonotype was seen a few times. V gene TRBV9 combines with J gene TRBJ1-2, with 9 bases identical to TRBD1. V dropped 7 bases and J dropped 2; count of bases not matched to a gene: 12. The CDR3 spans 16 residues. Germline values: CDR1 SGDLS, CDR2 YYNGEE. CDR3 nucleotide sequence: TGTGCCAGCGGACCTCTACCGGGACAGGGAAACTATGGCTACACCTTC. Translation: CASGPLPGQGNYGYTF.

The genes are TRBV6-1 and TRBJ1-5; D gene uncertain. The ends were cut back, 7 bases at V and 6 bases at J, with 13 bases in the middle. Germline-derived CDR1 and CDR2 are MNHNS and SASEGT. The CDR3 runs to 13 residues. In DNA, the CDR3 is TGTGCCAGCATCACTTATTCAGGTCAGCCCCAGCATTTT. Residues: CASITYSGQPQHF.

The chain carries TRBV2 and TRBJ2-1, with unresolved D. The CDR3 contains 13 residues. The germline V and J ends were trimmed by 6 bases and 0 bases, with 6 bases remaining between them. From germline, CDR1 is SNHLY and CDR2 FYNNEI. CDR3 DNA sequence: TGTGCCAGCAGGCCTGGCTCCTACAATGAGCAGTTCTTC. Protein: CASRPGSYNEQFF.

This chain connects TRBV6-1 to TRBJ2-4, with 8 nucleotides matching TRBD1. Judging by the DNA end, TRBJ2-7 fits better; the J call may be wrong. Germline V gene sequence: CDR1 MNHNS, CDR2 SASEGT. CDR3 length: 18 amino acids. CDR3 bases: TGTGCCAGCAGTCAGCATCGTACAGACAGGGGTTATGGCTACGAGCAGTACTTC. Amino acids: CASSQHRTDRGYGYEQYF.

On this clonotype: The CDR3 does not close with the conserved phenylalanine or tryptophan, likely indicating a read error. This rearrangement joins TRBV20-1 to TRBJ2-1, with a tentative D call TRBD2 (5 bases). Per germline, CDR1 DFQATT and CDR2 SNEGSKA (reference sequence). The CDR3 runs to 13 residues. V lost 1 base and J lost 8, with 12 bases in between. The CDR3 region is CSARGTLGDEQFV. The CDR3, as DNA: TGCAGTGCTAGAGGTACTTTGGGAGATGAGCAGTTCGTC.

This clonotype showed up just a few times. This chain uses TRBV2 with TRBJ2-1; D is ambiguous. Trimming removed 7 bases from V and 6 bases from J, with 16 bases in between. Germline values: CDR1 SNHLY, CDR2 FYNNEI. The CDR3 is 14 residues long. CDR3 nucleotides: TGTGCCAGCATTAACATCCCCCCGGGCAATGAGCAGTTCTTC. Translating gives CASINIPPGNEQFF.

The chain uses TRBV7-3 and TRBJ2-6, with no clear D. V lost 1 base and J 0 bases, leaving 7 bases between the germline ends. In germline, CDR1 is SGHTA, CDR2 FQGTGA. The CDR3 is 16 residues long. CDR3 in amino acids: CASSLRRFSGANVLTF. The DNA of the CDR3 is TGTGCCAGCAGCTTAAGGCGGTTCTCTGGGGCCAACGTCCTGACTTTC. The full variable domain, its missing parts supplied by reference TRBV7-3 and TRBJ2-6, is GAGVSQTPSNKVTEKGKYVELRCDPISGHTALYWYRQSLGQGPEFLIYFQGTGAADDSGLPNDRFFAVRPEGSVSTLKIQRTERGDSAVYLCASSLRRFSGANVLTFGAGSRLTVL.

The rearrangement joins TRBV30 to TRBJ2-1; 10 nucleotides line up with TRBD2. The end of the DNA aligns better with TRBJ2-7, so the J call may be wrong. There are 14 residues in the CDR3. The germline V gene encodes CDR1 GTSNPN and CDR2 SVGIG (reference sequence). DNA of the CDR3: TGTGCCTGGGGATTACTAGCGGGATCGGGGGAGCAGTACTTC. It yields the protein CAWGLLAGSGEQYF.

The CDR3 sequence is CSAKGDWNTGELFF. The CDR3, as DNA: TGCAGTGCTAAGGGAGATTGGAACACCGGGGAGCTGTTTTTT. The chain links TRBV20-1 to TRBJ2-2; maybe TRBD2 (5 bases). Deletions cut 4 bases from V and 1 base from J, with 10 bases between. The CDR3 is 14 residues long. Germline lookup yields CDR1 DFQATT and CDR2 SNEGSKA (reference sequence).

The table lists this clonotype with a few counts. The V gene is TRBV12-3 or TRBV12-4, the J gene TRBJ2-5, with a tentative D call TRBD2 (7 bases). This CDR3 region has 13 residues. V lost 3 bases to trimming and J lost 4 bases, with 9 bases between them. The CDR3 is CASSFGGPETQYF. For the CDR3, the DNA is TGTGCCAGCAGTTTCGGGGGGCCAGAGACCCAGTACTTC.

The CDR3 is CASSEPRTDNEQFF. As DNA, the CDR3 is TGTGCCAGCAGTGAACCCAGGACAGACAATGAGCAGTTCTTC. V usage is TRBV5-5 and J usage is TRBJ2-1; D might be TRBD1 (6 bases). The CDR3 length is 14 residues. V was clipped by 5 bases and J by 5 bases, with 14 bases between them. CDR1 and CDR2 (germline): SGHKS, YYEKEE (reference sequence). The entire variable domain, with the rest obtained from reference TRBV5-5 and TRBJ2-1, is as follows: DAGVTQSPTHLIKTRGQQVTLRCSPISGHKSVSWYQQVLGQGPQFIFQYYEKEERGRGNFPDRFSARQFPNYSSELNVNALLLGDSALYLCASSEPRTDNEQFFGPGTRLTVL.

As for this clonotype: One end of the junction varies from germline; a read error may be responsible. The CDR3 DNA sequence: TGTGCCGGCTCACCAGCGACAGGGGGCGCGGGAAACATTCAGTACTTC. Its translation: CAGSPATGGAGNIQYF. The chain employs TRBV18 and TRBJ2-4; TRBD1 matches at 10 bases. The germline V gene has CDR1 KGHSH and CDR2 LQKENI. This CDR3 contains 16 residues.

This clonotype has just a few counts. The rearrangement uses TRBV29-1 and TRBJ2-1; 12 bases map to TRBD2. This CDR3 contains 17 residues. In germline, CDR1 is SQVTM, CDR2 ANQGSEA. Losses at the gene ends were 1 base for V and 4 bases for J; bases not matched to a gene: 8. The DNA for the CDR3 is TGCAGCGTTGAAGGTCTAGCGGGAGGGCGAATTTACAATGAGCAGTTCTTC. This gives the protein CSVEGLAGGRIYNEQFF.

This clonotype was counted a few times. The V call is TRBV7-9, the J call TRBJ1-2, with a weak D call TRBD1 (6 bases). CDR1 and CDR2 from the germline V gene are SEHNR and FQNEAQ (reference sequence). Trimming shortened V by 3 bases and J by 1 base, and 9 bases separated the two germline ends. This CDR3 spans 14 amino acids. The CDR3: CASSFRTVNYGYTF. CDR3 sequence (DNA): TGTGCCAGCAGCTTTAGGACAGTTAACTATGGCTACACCTTC. Full variable domain (rest looked up from reference TRBV7-9 and TRBJ1-2): DTGVSQNPRHKITKRGQNVTFRCDPISEHNRLYWYRQTLGQGPEFLTYFQNEAQLEKSRLLSDRFSAERPKGSFSTLEIQRTEQGDSAMYLCASSFRTVNYGYTFGSGTRLTVV.

V gene TRBV24-1 combines with J gene TRBJ1-1; 10 bases agree with TRBD1. The V and J ends lost 7 bases and 4 bases, in that order; junction bases with no gene match: 5. The CDR3 extends over 14 amino acids. Germline loops: CDR1 KGHDR, CDR2 SFDVKD. CDR3 bases: TGTGCCACCAGAGGGACAGGGGTTGGCACTGAAGCTTTCTTT. Residues: CATRGTGVGTEAFF.

The rearrangement uses TRBV20-1 and TRBJ1-1; D remains ambiguous. V lost 5 bases to trimming and J lost 4 bases, with 11 bases between them. The CDR3 sequence is 12 residues long. CDR1 is DFQATT, CDR2 SNEGSKA, per germline (reference sequence). CDR3 region: CSASPRTTEAFF. The CDR3 DNA is TGCAGTGCTTCTCCCCGGACCACTGAAGCTTTCTTT.

The J gene is TRBJ2-5, the V gene TRBV11-3; D possibly matches TRBD1 or TRBD2 (6 bases each). CDR3 length: 17 amino acids. V lost 4 bases, J lost 2 bases, and 20 bases lay in between. Looked up from germline, CDR1 is SGHNT and CDR2 is YENEEA. The CDR3 sequence: CASSSRLGGMFQETQYF. In DNA, the CDR3 is TGTGCCAGCAGCTCACGACTAGGGGGGATGTTTCAAGAGACCCAGTACTTC.

The gene calls are TRBV29-1 and TRBJ2-7; D unclear. The CDR3 contains 12 residues. The germline V gene has CDR1 SQVTM and CDR2 ANQGSEA. Trimming removed 6 bases at V and 2 bases at J, with 11 bases between. Here the CDR3 reads CSVSGSAYEQYF. The CDR3 nucleotides are TGCAGCGTCTCGGGCAGTGCCTACGAGCAGTACTTC.

The chain couples TRBV5-1 to TRBJ2-6; D remains unclear. Germline loops: CDR1 SGHRS, CDR2 YFSETQ. This CDR3 spans 15 amino acids. The germline V and J ends were trimmed by 0 bases and 2 bases, with 6 bases remaining between them. The CDR3, as DNA: TGCGCCAGCAGCTTGGCCCCAGCTGGGGCCAACGTCCTGACTTTC. As protein: CASSLAPAGANVLTF.

A few counts support this clonotype. This rearrangement joins TRBV14 to TRBJ2-7, with D unclear. V gave up 2 bases and J gave up 2 bases, with 4 bases separating them. This CDR3 has 12 amino acids. Germline V lookup: CDR1 SGHDN, CDR2 FVKESK. CDR3 loop: CASSQMPYEQYF. CDR3 nucleotide sequence: TGTGCCAGCAGCCAAATGCCCTACGAGCAGTACTTC.

In its sample, this clonotype was seen a few times. The J gene is TRBJ2-5, the V gene TRBV11-1; 14 bases line up with TRBD2. CDR3 length: 18 amino acids. V lost 4 bases and J lost 1; bases outside the gene matches: 8. Per the germline V gene, CDR1 is SGHAT and CDR2 is FQDESV (reference sequence). In DNA form, the CDR3 reads TGTGCCAGCAGCTCCAGCCTGGGACTAGCGGGAGCCCAAGAGACCCAGTACTTC. It translates to CASSSSLGLAGAQETQYF. Looking up the rest from reference TRBV11-1 and TRBJ2-5 gives the full variable domain: EAEVAQSPRYKITEKSQAVAFWCDPISGHATLYWYRQILGQGPELLVQFQDESVVDDSQLPKDRFSAERLKGVDSTLKIQPAELGDSAMYLCASSSSLGLAGAQETQYFGPGTRLLVL.